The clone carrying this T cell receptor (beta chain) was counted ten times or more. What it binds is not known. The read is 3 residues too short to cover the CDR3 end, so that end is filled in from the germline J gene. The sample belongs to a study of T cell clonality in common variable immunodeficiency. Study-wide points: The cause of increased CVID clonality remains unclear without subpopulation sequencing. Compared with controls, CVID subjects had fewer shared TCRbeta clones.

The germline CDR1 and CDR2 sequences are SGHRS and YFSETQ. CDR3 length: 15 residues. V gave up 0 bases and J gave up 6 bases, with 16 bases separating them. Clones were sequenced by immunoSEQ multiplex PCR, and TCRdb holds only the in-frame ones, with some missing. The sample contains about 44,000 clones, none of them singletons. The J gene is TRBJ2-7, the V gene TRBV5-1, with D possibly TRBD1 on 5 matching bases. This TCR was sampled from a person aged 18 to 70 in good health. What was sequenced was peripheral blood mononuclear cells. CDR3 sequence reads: CASSLAAGFLGEQYF. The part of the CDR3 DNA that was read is TGCGCCAGCAGCTTGGCCGCAGGGTTTCTTGGCGAG.